The T cell receptor beta chain described here comes from a study of early T cells in non-severe SARS-CoV-2 infection. Study background: From unsorted whole blood, bulk RNA was sequenced, and the chains remained unpaired. General study findings and limits: Matching results from VDJdb favored anti-spike CD8 responses, leaving private and CD4 specificities undetected.

Per the germline V gene, CDR1 is SQVTM and CDR2 is ANQGSEA. Trimming left V 7 bases short and J 6 bases short, with 17 bases between. The length of the CDR3 is 13 residues. A note on this clonotype: Its target is not known.

Each cDNA molecule carried a unique molecular identifier. TCRdb ran MiXCR on the 5' RACE reads and lists one entry per CDR3 protein. The table lists about 100,000 distinct CDR3 sequences, around 13% of them singletons. The sequence derives from an adult who was a healthcare worker with PCR-confirmed SARS-CoV-2 infection or an uninfected control (not recorded which). Material: whole blood. The chain uses TRBV29-1 and TRBJ2-3; possible D gene TRBD2, 6 bases. The CDR3: CSAQRAPLDTQYF. Written as DNA, the CDR3 is TGCAGCGCCCAGCGGGCCCCACTTGATACGCAGTATTTT.